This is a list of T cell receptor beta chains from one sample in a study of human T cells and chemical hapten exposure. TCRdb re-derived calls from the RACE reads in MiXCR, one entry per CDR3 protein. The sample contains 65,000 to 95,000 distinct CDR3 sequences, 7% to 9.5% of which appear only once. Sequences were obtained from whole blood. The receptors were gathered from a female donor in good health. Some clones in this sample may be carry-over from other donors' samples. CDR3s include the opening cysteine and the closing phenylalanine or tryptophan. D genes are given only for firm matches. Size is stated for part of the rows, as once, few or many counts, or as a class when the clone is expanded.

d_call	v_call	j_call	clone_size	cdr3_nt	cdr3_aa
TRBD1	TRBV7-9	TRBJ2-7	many	TGTGCCAGCAGCACGAACAGGGGTTACGAGCAGTACTTC	CASSTNRGYEQYF
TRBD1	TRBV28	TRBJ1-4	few	TGTGCCAGCAGCTCCCTACAGGGGTTTACTGAAAAACTGTTTTTT	CASSSLQGFTEKLFF
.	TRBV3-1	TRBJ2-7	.	TGTGCCAGCAGCCAAGACAGCTACGAGCAGTACTTC	CASSQDSYEQYF
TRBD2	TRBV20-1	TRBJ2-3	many	TGCAGTGCTAAGGGACTAGCGGGGTATACGCAGTATTTT	CSAKGLAGYTQYF
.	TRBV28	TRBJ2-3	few	TGTGCCAGCAGTTTAGTGGACACAGATACGCAGTATTTT	CASSLVDTDTQYF
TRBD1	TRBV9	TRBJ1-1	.	TGTGCCAGCAGCGGATACAGGGGGCAGGGGACTGAAGCTTTCTTT	CASSGYRGQGTEAFF
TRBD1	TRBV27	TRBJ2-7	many	TGTGCCAGCAAAACAGGGGGCACCGAGCAGTACTTC	CASKTGGTEQYF
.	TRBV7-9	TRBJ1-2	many	TGTGCCAGCAGCTGGGCCAACGTGGACTATGGCTACACCTTC	CASSWANVDYGYTF
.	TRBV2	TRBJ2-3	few	TGTGCCAGCAGCGATACAGGGTACACAGATACGCAGTATTTT	CASSDTGYTDTQYF
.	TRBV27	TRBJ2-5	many	TGTGCCAGCGGACGACCGGGGTTGCCAGAGACCCAGTACTTC	CASGRPGLPETQYF
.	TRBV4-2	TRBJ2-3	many	TGTGCCAGCAGCCAAGATCCCTCTAGCCCGGTTACCGCAGATACGCAGTATTTT	CASSQDPSSPVTADTQYF
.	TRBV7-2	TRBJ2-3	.	TGTGCCAGCAGCTTAGTGTGGTCAGATACGCAGTATTTT	CASSLVWSDTQYF
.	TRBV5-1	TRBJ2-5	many	TGCGCCAGCAGCCGTAACCTGAAAGAGACCCAGTACTTC	CASSRNLKETQYF
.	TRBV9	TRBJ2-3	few	TGTGCCAGCAGCATGGGGGATACAGATACGCAGTATTTT	CASSMGDTDTQYF
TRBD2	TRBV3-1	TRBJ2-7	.	TGTGCCAGCAGCCAAGATGACAGCGGGGTCCACGAGCAGTACTTC	CASSQDDSGVHEQYF
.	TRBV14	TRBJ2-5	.	TGTGCCAGCAGCCACTACGACATAATTCGGAGCAAAACCCACAACCAAGAGACCCAGTACTTC	CASSHYDIIRSKTHNQETQYF
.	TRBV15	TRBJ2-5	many	TGTGCCACCAGCAGAGAGGGGATGAGGGCCAGGAAGGCCCAGTACTTC	CATSREGMRARKAQYF
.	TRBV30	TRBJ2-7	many	TGTGCCTGGAGTCCTTCCCCCCCCTACGAGCAGTACTTC	CAWSPSPPYEQYF
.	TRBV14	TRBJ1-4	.	TGTGCCAGCAGCCAACAGGGAGACGAAAAACTGTTTTTT	CASSQQGDEKLFF
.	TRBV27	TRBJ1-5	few	TGTGCCAGCAGTCCCCCAGGAGGGTTTAATCAGCCCCAGCATTTT	CASSPPGGFNQPQHF
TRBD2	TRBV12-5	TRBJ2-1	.	TGTGCTAGTGGGGGACTAGGGTCCAATGAGCAGTTCTTC	CASGGLGSNEQFF
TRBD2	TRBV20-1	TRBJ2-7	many	TGCAGTGCTAGAGATTTTAGCGGGGATGTGTACGAGCAGTACTTC	CSARDFSGDVYEQYF
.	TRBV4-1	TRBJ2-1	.	TGCGCCAGCAGCCAAGATCTAAGGGTCTATGAGCAGTTCTTC	CASSQDLRVYEQFF
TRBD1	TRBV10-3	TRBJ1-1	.	TGTGCCATCACCCCTCGGACAGGTATGAACACTGAAGCTTTCTTT	CAITPRTGMNTEAFF
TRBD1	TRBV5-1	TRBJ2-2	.	TGCGCCAGCTGCCCTGGGACAGGGGTGAACACCGGGGAGCTGTTTTTT	CASCPGTGVNTGELFF